This is a list of T cell receptor beta chains from one sample in a study of STAT5B mutations in CD4+ large granular lymphocyte leukemia. Repertoires were generated with immunoSEQ multiplex PCR, while TCRdb's copy carries only in-frame clones and drops some. The profile shows 25,000 to 30,000 clones, approximately 75% of them singletons. The sequencing input was CD4+ T cells from blood buffy coats. Every receptor here comes from a human donor in good health. Both conserved end residues are part of each CDR3. The D gene is left open where the match is weak. Size values are once, few and many counts, or a class for expanded clones, and some rows have none.

clone_size,v_call,j_call,d_call,cdr3_aa,cdr3_nt
.,TRBV19,TRBJ2-5,.,CASSAPSETQYF,TGTGCCAGTAGTGCCCCATCGGAGACCCAGTACTTC
.,TRBV7-8,TRBJ1-3,.,CASSLVGWTGNTIYF,TGTGCCAGCAGCTTAGTAGGTTGGACTGGAAACACCATATATTTT
.,TRBV19,TRBJ1-5,.,CASGRDNQPQHF,TGTGCCAGTGGGAGGGACAATCAGCCCCAGCATTTT
.,TRBV5-1,TRBJ2-7,.,CASSFRLDYEQYF,TGCGCCAGCAGCTTTCGTCTCGACTACGAGCAGTACTTC
once,TRBV9,TRBJ2-1,TRBD1,CASSVASGGAYNEQFF,TGTGCCAGCAGCGTAGCGTCAGGGGGAGCCTACAATGAGCAGTTCTTC
.,TRBV6-1,TRBJ2-1,.,CASRASGVNEQFF,TGTGCCAGCAGGGCGTCGGGAGTGAATGAGCAGTTCTTC
.,TRBV9,TRBJ2-7,.,CASSLRDEQYF,TGTGCCAGCAGCCTCCGAGACGAGCAGTACTTC
.,TRBV6-6,TRBJ2-3,.,CASSWVKGDTQYF,TGTGCCAGCAGTTGGGTAAAGGGAGATACGCAGTATTTT
.,TRBV6-1,TRBJ2-7,TRBD1,CASSVRDRAYEQYF,TGTGCCAGCAGTGTCAGGGACAGGGCTTACGAGCAGTACTTC
.,TRBV6-1,TRBJ1-2,.,CASSAGNYGYTF,TGTGCCAGCAGTGCGGGGAACTATGGCTACACCTTC
few,TRBV11-2,TRBJ2-7,.,CASSSYEQYF,TGTGCCAGCAGCTCCTACGAGCAGTACTTC
.,TRBV6-5,TRBJ1-6,.,CASGLSSYNSPLHF,TGTGCCAGCGGGCTGAGCTCCTATAATTCACCCCTCCACTTT
.,TRBV5-4,TRBJ2-3,TRBD2,CASSFRAGGSTDTQYF,TGTGCCAGCAGCTTTAGAGCGGGGGGGAGCACAGATACGCAGTATTTT
.,TRBV4-3,TRBJ2-7,TRBD2,CASSRLLAGESEQYF,TGCGCCAGCAGCCGACTACTAGCGGGAGAATCTGAGCAGTACTTC
.,TRBV19,TRBJ1-4,.,CASGVGSNEKLFF,TGTGCCAGTGGGGTCGGTAGTAATGAAAAACTGTTTTTT
.,TRBV4-3,TRBJ1-1,.,CASSQAGTRNTEAFF,TGCGCCAGCAGCCAAGCCGGGACACGGAACACTGAAGCTTTCTTT
.,TRBV6-1,TRBJ1-6,.,CASNLVYNSPLHF,TGTGCCAGCAATTTGGTTTATAATTCACCCCTCCACTTT
few,TRBV6-1,TRBJ2-7,.,CASSERTAPYEQYF,TGTGCCAGCAGTGAAAGGACAGCCCCCTACGAGCAGTACTTC
.,TRBV5-1,TRBJ2-7,.,CASSLAAGEQYF,TGCGCCAGCAGCTTGGCGGCGGGCGAGCAGTACTTC
few,TRBV27,TRBJ1-1,.,CASRPHGSNTEAFF,TGTGCCAGCAGACCACACGGATCTAACACTGAAGCTTTCTTT
.,TRBV25-1,TRBJ1-1,.,CASSESDMNTEAFF,TGTGCCAGCAGTGAATCTGACATGAACACTGAAGCTTTCTTT
.,TRBV28,TRBJ1-1,TRBD1,CASSSFRTGTAEAFF,TGTGCCAGCAGTTCTTTTCGGACAGGGACCGCGGAAGCTTTCTTT
once,TRBV19,TRBJ2-7,TRBD2,CASSRLAGVGYEQYF,TGTGCCAGTAGCCGTCTAGCGGGAGTTGGCTACGAGCAGTACTTC
.,TRBV5-1,TRBJ2-1,TRBD1,CASSLGRDSSYNEQFF,TGCGCCAGCAGCTTAGGCCGGGACAGCTCCTACAATGAGCAGTTCTTC
.,TRBV30,TRBJ2-3,.,CSASRELVDTQYF,TGTTCCGCCTCACGGGAGTTGGTAGATACGCAGTATTTT
medium-sized,TRBV7-9,TRBJ1-1,.,CASSFSGINTEAFF,TGTGCCAGCAGCTTCTCAGGGATTAACACTGAAGCTTTCTTT
few,TRBV7-2,TRBJ2-7,.,CASNIFGEYEQYF,TGTGCCAGCAACATCTTCGGGGAATACGAGCAGTACTTC
.,TRBV5-1,TRBJ2-1,TRBD2,CASSSPIKISGEGYNEQFF,TGCGCCAGCAGCTCACCGATTAAAATTAGCGGGGAGGGGTACAATGAGCAGTTCTTC
.,TRBV5-8,TRBJ2-1,.,CASSLVNRNEQFF,TGTGCCAGCAGCTTGGTTAATAGGAATGAGCAGTTCTTC
.,TRBV7-9,TRBJ2-3,.,CASSLASGRGDTQYF,TGTGCCAGCAGCTTAGCTAGCGGCCGGGGAGATACGCAGTATTTT
few,TRBV5-1,TRBJ1-1,TRBD1,CASRVRQGSEAFF,TGCGCCAGCAGGGTTAGACAGGGCTCTGAAGCTTTCTTT
few,TRBV4-1,TRBJ1-2,.,CASSQVTGGIGDGYTF,TGCGCCAGCAGCCAAGTGACAGGTGGAATTGGAGATGGCTACACCTTC
.,TRBV29-1,TRBJ1-3,.,CSVEPGAGNTIYF,TGCAGCGTTGAACCCGGGGCTGGAAACACCATATATTTT
few,TRBV12-1,TRBJ2-1,.,CASSFATSGTYNEQFF,TGTGCCAGCAGCTTTGCGACTAGCGGGACCTACAATGAGCAGTTCTTC
few,TRBV18,TRBJ1-5,.,CASSPRQTDNQPQHF,TGTGCCAGCTCACCACGACAGACCGACAATCAGCCCCAGCATTTT
.,TRBV9,TRBJ2-1,.,CASSVGSDAYNEQFF,TGTGCCAGCAGCGTAGGGTCAGATGCCTACAATGAGCAGTTCTTC